The source of this T cell receptor (beta chain) is a study of long-term antiretroviral therapy in people with HIV. Regarding the study as a whole: Transplant donor controls retained higher diversity, though diversity increased after ART.

Assay version v3.0 of immunoSEQ was used, and it was run at survey level. Sequencing efforts were directed toward about 35,000-55,000 T-cell genomes per sample. Only in-frame clones appear in the TCRdb table, and some are missing; sequencing was by immunoSEQ multiplex PCR. Among about 23,000 clones listed, approximately 83% were seen once. Points on this clone: The antigen is not known.

CDR1 and CDR2 from the germline V gene are LNHDA and SQIVND (reference sequence). This CDR3 comprises 17 residues. With 3 bases removed from V and 0 bases from J, the gap between germline ends came to 15 bases. Before DNA extraction, roughly 0.95-10 million cryopreserved PBMC were held in the samples. The rearrangement joins TRBV19 to TRBJ1-5; D gene unclear. Material: unsorted PBMCs, obtained 4.3 years after starting antiretroviral therapy. The source is a man aged 30-40 years with HIV. The CDR3 protein is CASSMRHQWDSNQPQHF. The CDR3 DNA sequence: TGTGCCAGTAGTATGCGACACCAGTGGGATAGCAATCAGCCCCAGCATTTT. The whole variable domain, remainder taken from reference TRBV19 and TRBJ1-5, is DGGITQSPKYLFRKEGQNVTLSCEQNLNHDAMYWYRQDPGQGLRLIYYSQIVNDFQKGDIAEGYSVSREKKESFPLTVTSAQKNPTAFYLCASSMRHQWDSNQPQHFGDGTRLSIL.